The entry below describes one TCR beta chain. What it recognizes is unknown. These data belong to a study of cytomegalovirus exposure and HLA in healthy donors. Findings and caveats of the study: The authors enumerated around 150 TCR beta chains as linked to cytomegalovirus.

V lost 2 bases, J lost 7 bases, and 10 bases lay in between. This CDR3 spans 14 amino acids. Germline CDR1 is SGDLS and CDR2 is YYNGEE. It was with 60 Vbeta and 13 Jbeta primers that the PCR ran. The data were produced by immunoSEQ multiplex PCR, yet TCRdb's version contains in-frame clones alone and is incomplete. The data show about 94,000 clones, with just under 80% seen just once and about 4% held by the top ten. This rearrangement joins TRBV9 to TRBJ1-6; D is perhaps TRBD1 (5 bases). The specimen was PBMCs. The sequence was collected from a middle-aged woman in good health and CMV-seronegative. In nucleotides, the CDR3 is TGTGCCAGCAGCGTCGACAGCCAAAATTCACCCCTCCACTTT. Encoded protein: CASSVDSQNSPLHF.